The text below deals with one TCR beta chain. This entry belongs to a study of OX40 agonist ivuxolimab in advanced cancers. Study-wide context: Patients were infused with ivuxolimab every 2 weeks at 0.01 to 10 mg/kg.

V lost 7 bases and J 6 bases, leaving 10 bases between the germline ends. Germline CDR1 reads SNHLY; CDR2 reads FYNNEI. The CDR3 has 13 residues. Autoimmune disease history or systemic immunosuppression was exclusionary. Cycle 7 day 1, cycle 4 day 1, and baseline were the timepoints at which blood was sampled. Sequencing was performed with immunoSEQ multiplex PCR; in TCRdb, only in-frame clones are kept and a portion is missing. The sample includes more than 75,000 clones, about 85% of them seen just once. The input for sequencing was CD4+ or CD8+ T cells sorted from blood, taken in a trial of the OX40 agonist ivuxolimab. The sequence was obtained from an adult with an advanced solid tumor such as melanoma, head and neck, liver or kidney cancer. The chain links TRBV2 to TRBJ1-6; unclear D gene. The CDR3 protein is CASNREANSPLHF. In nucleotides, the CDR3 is TGTGCCAGCAACCGGGAAGCTAATTCACCCCTCCACTTT.